This paragraph reports one T cell receptor beta chain. As yet, its antigen is unknown. The record originates from a study of shared clonotypes between healthy human individuals. Running of the assay took place at deep level. Generated by immunoSEQ multiplex PCR, the TCRdb table keeps only in-frame clones and is missing some. The sample yields about 750,000 clones, about 91% seen once. Study-wide results and limits: The study drew on few donors, limiting represented genetic and exposure-history diversity.

Germline V gene data show CDR1 as SGHDN and CDR2 as FVKESK. V lost 0 bases, J lost 2 bases, and 9 bases stayed unmatched. The CDR3 has 17 residues. Terminally differentiated effector memory CD45RA+ cells were excluded by CCR7 positive selection of CD45RO-negative cells. Adult Caucasians living in Nashville, Tennessee made up all of the donors. The V and J genes are TRBV14 and TRBJ2-7; TRBD1 aligns across 8 bases. The sequenced sample consisted of naive CD8+ T cells sorted from blood. The TCR sequence derives from a man in his thirties or forties in good health. The CDR3 DNA reads as TGTGCCAGCAGCCAAGATCCGCGCAGGGGGCTAACCTACGAGCAGTACTTC. Translated: CASSQDPRRGLTYEQYF.